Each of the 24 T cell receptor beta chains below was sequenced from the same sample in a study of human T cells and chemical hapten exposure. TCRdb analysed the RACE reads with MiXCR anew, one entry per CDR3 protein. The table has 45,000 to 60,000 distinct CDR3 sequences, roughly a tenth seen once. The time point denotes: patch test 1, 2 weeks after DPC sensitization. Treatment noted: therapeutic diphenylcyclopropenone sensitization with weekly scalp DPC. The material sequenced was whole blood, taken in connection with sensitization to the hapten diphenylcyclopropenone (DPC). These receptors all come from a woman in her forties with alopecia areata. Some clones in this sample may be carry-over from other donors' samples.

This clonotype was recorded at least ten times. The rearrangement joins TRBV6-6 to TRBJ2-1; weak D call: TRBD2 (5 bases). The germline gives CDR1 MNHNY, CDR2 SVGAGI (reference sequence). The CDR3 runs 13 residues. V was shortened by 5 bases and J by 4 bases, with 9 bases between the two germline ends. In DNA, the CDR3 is TGTGCCAGCAGTGCGGGCTTTTACAATGAGCAGTTCTTC. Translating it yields CASSAGFYNEQFF.

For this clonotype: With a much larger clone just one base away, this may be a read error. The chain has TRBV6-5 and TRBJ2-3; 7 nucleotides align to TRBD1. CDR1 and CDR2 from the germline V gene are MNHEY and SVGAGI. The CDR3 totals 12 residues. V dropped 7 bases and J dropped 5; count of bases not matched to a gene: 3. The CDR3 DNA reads TGTGCCAGCAAGGGGGCCGTAGATACGCAGTATTTT. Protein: CASKGAVDTQYF.

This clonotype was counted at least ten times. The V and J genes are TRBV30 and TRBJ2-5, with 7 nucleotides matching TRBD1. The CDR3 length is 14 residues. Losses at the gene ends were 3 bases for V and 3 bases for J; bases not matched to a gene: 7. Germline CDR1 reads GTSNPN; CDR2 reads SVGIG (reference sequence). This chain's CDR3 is CAWRVGTEKETQYF. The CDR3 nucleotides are TGTGCCTGGAGAGTGGGGACAGAAAAAGAGACCCAGTACTTC.

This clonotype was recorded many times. The CDR3 DNA reads as TGTGCCAGCAGCCCCGGATACAGAGCCGGCACAGATACGCAGTATTTT. Protein sequence: CASSPGYRAGTDTQYF. This chain links TRBV11-2 with TRBJ2-3; D uncertain. Trimming removed 5 bases at V and 1 base at J, with 16 bases between. The CDR3 extends over 16 amino acids. From germline, CDR1 is SGHAT and CDR2 FQNNGV.

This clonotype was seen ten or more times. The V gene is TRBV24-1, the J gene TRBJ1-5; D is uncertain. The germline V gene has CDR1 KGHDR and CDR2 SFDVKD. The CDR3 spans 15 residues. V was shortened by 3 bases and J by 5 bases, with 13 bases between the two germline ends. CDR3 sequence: CATSDRRFTYQPQHF. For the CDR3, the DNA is TGTGCCACCAGTGATCGGAGGTTTACCTATCAGCCCCAGCATTTT.

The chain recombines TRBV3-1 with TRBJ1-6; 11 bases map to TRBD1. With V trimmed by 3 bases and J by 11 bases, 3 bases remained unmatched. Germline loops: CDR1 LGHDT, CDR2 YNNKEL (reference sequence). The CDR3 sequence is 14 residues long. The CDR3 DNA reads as TGTGCCAGCAGCCAGGGACAGGGGGTCACACCCCTCCACTTT. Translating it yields CASSQGQGVTPLHF.

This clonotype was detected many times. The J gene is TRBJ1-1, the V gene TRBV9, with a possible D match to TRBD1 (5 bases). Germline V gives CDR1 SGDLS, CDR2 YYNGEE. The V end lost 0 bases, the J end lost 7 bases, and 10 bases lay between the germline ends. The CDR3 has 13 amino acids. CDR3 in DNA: TGTGCCAGCAGCGTAGGGGGCCGGGGTGAAGCTTTCTTT. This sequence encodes CASSVGGRGEAFF.

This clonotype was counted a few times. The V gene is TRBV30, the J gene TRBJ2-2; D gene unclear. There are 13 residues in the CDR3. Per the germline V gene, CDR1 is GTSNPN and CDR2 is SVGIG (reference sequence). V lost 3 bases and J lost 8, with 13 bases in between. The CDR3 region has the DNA TGTGCCTGGAGCCCCCTATATCCGGGGGAGCTGTTTTTT. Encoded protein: CAWSPLYPGELFF.

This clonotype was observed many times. Written as DNA, the CDR3 is TGTGCCATCAGCAGGGGGCAGGTCACCGGGGAGCTGTTTTTT. Translation: CAISRGQVTGELFF. V gene TRBV10-3 combines with J gene TRBJ2-2; the match to TRBD1 covers 8 bases. The germline V gene has CDR1 ENHRY and CDR2 SYGVKD. The CDR3 is made up of 14 amino acids. V was pared by 6 bases and J by 4 bases, with 4 bases of the junction left unmatched.

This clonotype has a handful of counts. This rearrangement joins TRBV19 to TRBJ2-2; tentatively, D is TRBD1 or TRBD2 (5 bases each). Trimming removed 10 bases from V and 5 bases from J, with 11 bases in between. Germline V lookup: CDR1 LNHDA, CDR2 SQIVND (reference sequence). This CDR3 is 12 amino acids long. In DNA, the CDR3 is TGTGCCAACCCGAGGGGAACCGGGGAGCTGTTTTTT. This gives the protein CANPRGTGELFF.

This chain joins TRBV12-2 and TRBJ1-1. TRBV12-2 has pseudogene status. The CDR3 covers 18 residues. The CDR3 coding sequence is TGTGCAAGTCGCTCCCCACGGTGGGAGCGGGACGGATCTACTGAAGCTTTCTTT. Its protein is CASRSPRWERDGSTEAFF.

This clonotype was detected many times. The chain's CDR3 is CASSLGTSWPNQPQHF. The CDR3 nucleotides read TGTGCCAGCAGTTTAGGTACGAGCTGGCCCAATCAGCCCCAGCATTTT. V gene TRBV27 combines with J gene TRBJ1-5; D call uncertain. The CDR3 consists of 16 residues. Germline values: CDR1 MNHEY, CDR2 SMNVEV (reference sequence). V was cut by 2 bases and J by 3 bases, with 14 bases left in between.

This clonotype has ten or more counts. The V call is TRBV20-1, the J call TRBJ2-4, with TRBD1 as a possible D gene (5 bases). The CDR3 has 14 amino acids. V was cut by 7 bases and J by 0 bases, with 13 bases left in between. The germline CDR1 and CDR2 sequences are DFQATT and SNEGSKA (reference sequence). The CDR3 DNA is TGCAGTGTAAAGACAGTTCTAGCCAAAAACATTCAGTACTTC. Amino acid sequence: CSVKTVLAKNIQYF.

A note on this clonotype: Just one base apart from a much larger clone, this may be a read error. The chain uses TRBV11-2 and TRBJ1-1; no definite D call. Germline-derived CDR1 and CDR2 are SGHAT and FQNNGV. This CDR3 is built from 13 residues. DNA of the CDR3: TGTGCCAGCAGCTATACAGCGAACACTGAAGCTTCCTTT. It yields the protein CASSYTANTEASF. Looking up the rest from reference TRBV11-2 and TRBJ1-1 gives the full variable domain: EAGVAQSPRYKIIEKRQSVAFWCNPISGHATLYWYQQILGQGPKLLIQFQNNGVVDDSQLPKDRFSAERLKGVDSTLKIQPAKLEDSAVYLCASSYTANTEASFGQGTRLTVV.

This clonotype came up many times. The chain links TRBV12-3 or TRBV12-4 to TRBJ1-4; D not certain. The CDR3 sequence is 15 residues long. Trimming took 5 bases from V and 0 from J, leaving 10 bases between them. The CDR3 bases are TGTGCCAGCAGTGACGTGCACTCAACTAATGAAAAACTGTTTTTT. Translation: CASSDVHSTNEKLFF.

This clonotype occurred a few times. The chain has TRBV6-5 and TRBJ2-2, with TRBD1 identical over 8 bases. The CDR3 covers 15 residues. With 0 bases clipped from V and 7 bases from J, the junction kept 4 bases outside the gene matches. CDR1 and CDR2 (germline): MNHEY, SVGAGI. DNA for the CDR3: TGTGCCAGCAGTTACTCCAGGACAGGGAGCGGGGAGCTGTTTTTT. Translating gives CASSYSRTGSGELFF.

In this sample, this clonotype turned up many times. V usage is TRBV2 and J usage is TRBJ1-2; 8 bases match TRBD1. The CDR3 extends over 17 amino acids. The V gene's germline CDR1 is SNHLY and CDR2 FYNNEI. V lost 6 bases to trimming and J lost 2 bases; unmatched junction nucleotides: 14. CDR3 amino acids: CASSVDRGRVSNYGYTF. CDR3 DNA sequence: TGTGCCAGCAGCGTCGACAGGGGTCGGGTGTCGAACTATGGCTACACCTTC.

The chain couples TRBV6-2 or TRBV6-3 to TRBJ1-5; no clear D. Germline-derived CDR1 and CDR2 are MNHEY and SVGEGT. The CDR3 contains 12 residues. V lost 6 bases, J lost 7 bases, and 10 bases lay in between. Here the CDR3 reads CASSLSRQPQHF. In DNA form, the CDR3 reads TGTGCCAGCAGCCTATCAAGGCAGCCCCAGCATTTT.

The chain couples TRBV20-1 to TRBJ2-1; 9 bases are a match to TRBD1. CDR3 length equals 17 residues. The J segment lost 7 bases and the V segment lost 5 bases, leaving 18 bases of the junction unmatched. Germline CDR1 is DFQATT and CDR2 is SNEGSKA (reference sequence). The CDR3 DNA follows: TGCAGTGCTCGCCCTCCCAACCGGGACAGGGTGAGAAATGAGCAGTTCTTC. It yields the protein CSARPPNRDRVRNEQFF.

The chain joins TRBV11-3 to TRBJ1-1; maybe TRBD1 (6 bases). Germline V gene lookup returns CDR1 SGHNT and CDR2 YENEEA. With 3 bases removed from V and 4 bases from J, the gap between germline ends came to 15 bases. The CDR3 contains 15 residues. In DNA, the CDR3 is TGTGCCAGCAGCTTTGGGGGCCAGGAGAGCACTGAAGCTTTCTTT. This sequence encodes CASSFGGQESTEAFF. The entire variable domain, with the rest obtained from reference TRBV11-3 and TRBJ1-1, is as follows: EAGVVQSPRYKIIEKKQPVAFWCNPISGHNTLYWYLQNLGQGPELLIRYENEEAVDDSQLPKDRFSAERLKGVDSTLKIQPAELGDSAVYLCASSFGGQESTEAFFGQGTRLTVV.

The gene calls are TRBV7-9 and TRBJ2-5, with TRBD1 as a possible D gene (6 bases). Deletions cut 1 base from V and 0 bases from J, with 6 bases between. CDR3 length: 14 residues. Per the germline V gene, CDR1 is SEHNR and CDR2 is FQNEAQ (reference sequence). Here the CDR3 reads CASSLGQDQETQYF. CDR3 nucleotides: TGTGCCAGCAGCTTAGGACAGGACCAAGAGACCCAGTACTTC. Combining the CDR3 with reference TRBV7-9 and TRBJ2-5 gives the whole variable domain DTGVSQNPRHKITKRGQNVTFRCDPISEHNRLYWYRQTLGQGPEFLTYFQNEAQLEKSRLLSDRFSAERPKGSFSTLEIQRTEQGDSAMYLCASSLGQDQETQYFGPGTRLLVL.

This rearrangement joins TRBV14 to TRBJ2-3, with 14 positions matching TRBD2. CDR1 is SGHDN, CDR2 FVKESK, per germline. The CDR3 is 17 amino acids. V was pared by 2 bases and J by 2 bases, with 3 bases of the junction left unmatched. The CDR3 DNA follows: TGTGCCAGCAGCCAATGGACTAGCGGGGGGTTCACAGATACGCAGTATTTT. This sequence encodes CASSQWTSGGFTDTQYF.

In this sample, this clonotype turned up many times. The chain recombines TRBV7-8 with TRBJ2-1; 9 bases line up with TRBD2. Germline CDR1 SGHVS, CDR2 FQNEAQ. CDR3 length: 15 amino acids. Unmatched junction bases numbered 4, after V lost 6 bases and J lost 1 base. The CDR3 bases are TGTGCCAGCAGGACAAGCGGGGGGTCCTACAATGAGCAGTTCTTC. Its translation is CASRTSGGSYNEQFF. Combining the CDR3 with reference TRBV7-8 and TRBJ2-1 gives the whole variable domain GAGVSQSPRYKVAKRGQDVALRCDPISGHVSLFWYQQALGQGPEFLTYFQNEAQLDKSGLPSDRFFAERPEGSVSTLKIQRTQQEDSAVYLCASRTSGGSYNEQFFGPGTRLTVL.

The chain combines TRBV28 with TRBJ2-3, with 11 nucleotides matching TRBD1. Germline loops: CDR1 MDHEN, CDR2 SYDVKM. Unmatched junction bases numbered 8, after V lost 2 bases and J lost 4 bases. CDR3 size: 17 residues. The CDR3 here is CASSLAWDRGFSDTQYF. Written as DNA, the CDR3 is TGTGCCAGCAGTTTAGCCTGGGACAGGGGGTTTTCAGATACGCAGTATTTT.